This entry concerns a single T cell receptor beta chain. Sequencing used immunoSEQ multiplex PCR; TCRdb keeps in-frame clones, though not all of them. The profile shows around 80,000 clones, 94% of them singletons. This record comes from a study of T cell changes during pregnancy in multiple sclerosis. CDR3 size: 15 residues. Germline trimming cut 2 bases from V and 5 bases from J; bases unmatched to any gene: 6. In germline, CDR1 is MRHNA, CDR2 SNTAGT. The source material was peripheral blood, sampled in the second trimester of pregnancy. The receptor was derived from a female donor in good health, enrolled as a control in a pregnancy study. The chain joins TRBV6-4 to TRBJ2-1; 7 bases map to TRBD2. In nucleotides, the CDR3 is TGTGCCAGCAGTGACGGGGGGGAGGGCCACAATGAGCAGTTCTTC. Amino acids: CASSDGGEGHNEQFF.